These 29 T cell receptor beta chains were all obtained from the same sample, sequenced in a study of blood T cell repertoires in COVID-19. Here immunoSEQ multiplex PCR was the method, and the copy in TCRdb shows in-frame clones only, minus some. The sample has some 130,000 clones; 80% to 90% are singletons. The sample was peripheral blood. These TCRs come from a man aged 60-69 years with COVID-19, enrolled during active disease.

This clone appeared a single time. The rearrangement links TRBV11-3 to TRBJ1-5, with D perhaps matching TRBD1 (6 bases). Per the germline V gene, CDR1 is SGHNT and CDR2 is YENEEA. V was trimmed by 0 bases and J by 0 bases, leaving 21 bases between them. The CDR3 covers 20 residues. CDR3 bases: TGTGCCAGCAGCTTAGATCGGGTGCCCGGGACATCATATAGCAATCAGCCCCAGCATTTT. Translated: CASSLDRVPGTSYSNQPQHF.

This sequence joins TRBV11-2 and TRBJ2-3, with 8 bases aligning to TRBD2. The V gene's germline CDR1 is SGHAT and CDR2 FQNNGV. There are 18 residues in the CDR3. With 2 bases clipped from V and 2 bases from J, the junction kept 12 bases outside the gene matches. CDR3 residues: CASSLSVVAGISTDTQYF. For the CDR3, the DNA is TGTGCCAGCAGCTTAAGCGTGGTAGCGGGGATCTCCACAGATACGCAGTATTTT.

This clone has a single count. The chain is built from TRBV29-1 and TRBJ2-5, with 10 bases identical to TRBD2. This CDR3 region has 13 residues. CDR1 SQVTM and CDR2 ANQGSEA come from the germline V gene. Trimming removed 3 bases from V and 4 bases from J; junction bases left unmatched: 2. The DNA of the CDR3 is TGCAGCGTTGACAGCGGGGGGGGAGAGACCCAGTACTTC. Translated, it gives CSVDSGGGETQYF.

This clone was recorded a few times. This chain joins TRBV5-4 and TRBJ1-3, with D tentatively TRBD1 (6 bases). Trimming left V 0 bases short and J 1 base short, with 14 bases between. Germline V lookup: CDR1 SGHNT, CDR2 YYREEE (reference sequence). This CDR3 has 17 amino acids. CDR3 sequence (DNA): TGTGCCAGCAGCTTGGGGGGAACAGGGCATTCTGGAAACACCATATATTTT. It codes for CASSLGGTGHSGNTIYF.

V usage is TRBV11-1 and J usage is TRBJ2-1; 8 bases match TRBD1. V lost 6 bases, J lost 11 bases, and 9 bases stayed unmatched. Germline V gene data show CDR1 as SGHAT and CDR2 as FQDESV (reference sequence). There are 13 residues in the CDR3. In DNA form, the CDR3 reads TGTGCCAGCAGACCTACAGGGGGATTTCAGCAGTTCTTC. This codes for CASRPTGGFQQFF.

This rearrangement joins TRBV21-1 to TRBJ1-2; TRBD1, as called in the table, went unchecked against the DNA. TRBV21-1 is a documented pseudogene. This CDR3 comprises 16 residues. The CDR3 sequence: CASSSNRDRDCYGYTF. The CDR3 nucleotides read TGTGCCAGCAGCAGCAACCGGGACAGGGATTGCTATGGCTACACCTTC.

CDR3 sequence reads: CASSLTYRVPDTQYF. The CDR3 bases are TGTGCCAGCAGTCTAACGTACAGGGTCCCGGATACGCAGTATTTT. V usage is TRBV27 and J usage is TRBJ2-3; possible D gene TRBD1, 6 bases. The germline CDR1 and CDR2 sequences are MNHEY and SMNVEV (reference sequence). The germline V and J ends were trimmed by 5 bases and 6 bases, with 18 bases remaining between them. CDR3 size: 15 residues.

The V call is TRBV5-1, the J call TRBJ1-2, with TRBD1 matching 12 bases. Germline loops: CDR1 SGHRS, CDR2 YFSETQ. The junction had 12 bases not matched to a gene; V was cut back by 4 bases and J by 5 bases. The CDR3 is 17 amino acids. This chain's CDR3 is CASSLRGQGASMYGYTF. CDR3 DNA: TGCGCCAGCAGCCTAAGGGGACAGGGGGCGAGTATGTATGGCTACACCTTC.

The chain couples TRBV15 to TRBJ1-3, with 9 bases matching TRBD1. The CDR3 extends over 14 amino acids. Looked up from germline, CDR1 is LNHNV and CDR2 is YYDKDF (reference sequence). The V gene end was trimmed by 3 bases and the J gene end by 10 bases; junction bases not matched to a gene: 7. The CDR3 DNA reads TGTGCCACCAGCAGGGGACAGGGACTGGAGACCATATATTTT. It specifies CATSRGQGLETIYF. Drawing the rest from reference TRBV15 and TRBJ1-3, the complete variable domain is DAMVIQNPRYQVTQFGKPVTLSCSQTLNHNVMYWYQQKSSQAPKLLFHYYDKDFNNEADTPDNFQSRRPNTSFCFLDIRSPGLGDTAMYLCATSRGQGLETIYFGEGSWLTVV.

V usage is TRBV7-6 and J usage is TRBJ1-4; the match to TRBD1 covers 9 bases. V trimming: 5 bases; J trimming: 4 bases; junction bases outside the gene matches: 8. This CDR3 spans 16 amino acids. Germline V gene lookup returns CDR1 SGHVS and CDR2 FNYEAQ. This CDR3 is CASSKRTGESNEKLFF. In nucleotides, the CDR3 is TGTGCCAGCAGCAAAAGGACAGGGGAGAGTAATGAAAAACTGTTTTTT.

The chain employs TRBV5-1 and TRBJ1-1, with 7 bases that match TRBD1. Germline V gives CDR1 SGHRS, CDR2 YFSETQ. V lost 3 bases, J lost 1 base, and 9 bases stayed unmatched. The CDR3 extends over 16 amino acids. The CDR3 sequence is CASSYRDSETNTEAFF. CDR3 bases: TGCGCCAGCAGCTACCGGGACAGCGAGACGAACACTGAAGCTTTCTTT.

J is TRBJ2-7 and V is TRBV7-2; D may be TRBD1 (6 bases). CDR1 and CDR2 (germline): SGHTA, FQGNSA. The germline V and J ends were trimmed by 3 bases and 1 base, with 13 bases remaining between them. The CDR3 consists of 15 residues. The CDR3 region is CASSFPGTISYEQYF. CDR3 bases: TGTGCCAGCAGCTTCCCCGGGACAATTTCCTACGAGCAGTACTTC. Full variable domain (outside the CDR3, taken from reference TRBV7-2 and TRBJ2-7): GAGVSQSPSNKVTEKGKDVELRCDPISGHTALYWYRQSLGQGLEFLIYFQGNSAPDKSGLPSDRFSAERTGGSVSTLTIQRTQQEDSAVYLCASSFPGTISYEQYFGPGTRLTVT.

The DNA for the CDR3 is TGTGCCAGCAGTTTCCTCGACGGACTAGTAGGCACCGGGGAGCTGTTTTTT. Its protein product is CASSFLDGLVGTGELFF. The rearrangement uses TRBV6-2 or TRBV6-3 and TRBJ2-2, with 7 bases lining up with TRBD2. V was clipped by 4 bases and J by 4 bases; unmatched bases: 12. Germline V gene lookup returns CDR1 MNHEY and CDR2 SVGEGT. The CDR3 spans 17 residues.

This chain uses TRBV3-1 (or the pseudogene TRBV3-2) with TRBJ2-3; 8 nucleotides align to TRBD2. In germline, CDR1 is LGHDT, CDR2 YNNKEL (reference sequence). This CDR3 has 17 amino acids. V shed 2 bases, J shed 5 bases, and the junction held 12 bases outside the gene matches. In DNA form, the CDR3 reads TGTGCCAGCAGCCAAACCCGACTAGCGCACCTTAGAGATACGCAGTATTTT. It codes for CASSQTRLAHLRDTQYF.

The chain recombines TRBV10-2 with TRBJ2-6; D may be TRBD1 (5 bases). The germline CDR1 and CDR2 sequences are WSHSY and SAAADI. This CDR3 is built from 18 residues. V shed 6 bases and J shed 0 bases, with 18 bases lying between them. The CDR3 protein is CASRTNRLERSGANVLTF. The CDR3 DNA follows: TGCGCCAGCAGGACCAACAGGTTGGAGCGCTCTGGGGCCAACGTCCTGACTTTC.

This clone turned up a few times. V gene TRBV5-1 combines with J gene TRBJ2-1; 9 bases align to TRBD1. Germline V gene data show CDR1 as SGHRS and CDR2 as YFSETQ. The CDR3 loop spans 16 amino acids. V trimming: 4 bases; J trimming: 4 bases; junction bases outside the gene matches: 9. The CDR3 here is CASSSKPGQGYNEQFF. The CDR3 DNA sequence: TGCGCCAGCAGCAGTAAGCCGGGACAGGGTTACAATGAGCAGTTCTTC.

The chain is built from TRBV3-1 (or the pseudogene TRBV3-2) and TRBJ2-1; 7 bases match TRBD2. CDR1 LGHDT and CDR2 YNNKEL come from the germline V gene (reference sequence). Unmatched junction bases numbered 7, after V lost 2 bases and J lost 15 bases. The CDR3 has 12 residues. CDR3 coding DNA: TGTGCCAGCAGCCAAATAGGGGAGGGAGCGTTCTTC. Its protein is CASSQIGEGAFF.

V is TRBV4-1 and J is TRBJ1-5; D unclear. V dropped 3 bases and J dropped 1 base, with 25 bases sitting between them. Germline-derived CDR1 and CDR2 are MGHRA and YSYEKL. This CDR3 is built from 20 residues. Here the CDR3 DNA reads TGCGCCAGCAGCCAGCCACTCCCTCCGGGGTCCATTGGGAGCAATCAGCCCCAGCATTTT. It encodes CASSQPLPPGSIGSNQPQHF.

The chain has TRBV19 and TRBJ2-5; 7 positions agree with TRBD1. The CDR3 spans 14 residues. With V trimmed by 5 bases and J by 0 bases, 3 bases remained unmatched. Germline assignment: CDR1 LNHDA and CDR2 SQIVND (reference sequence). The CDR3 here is CASSLQGYQETQYF. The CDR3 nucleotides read TGTGCCAGTAGTCTACAGGGGTACCAAGAGACCCAGTACTTC. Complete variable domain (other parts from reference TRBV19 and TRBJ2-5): DGGITQSPKYLFRKEGQNVTLSCEQNLNHDAMYWYRQDPGQGLRLIYYSQIVNDFQKGDIAEGYSVSREKKESFPLTVTSAQKNPTAFYLCASSLQGYQETQYFGPGTRLLVL.

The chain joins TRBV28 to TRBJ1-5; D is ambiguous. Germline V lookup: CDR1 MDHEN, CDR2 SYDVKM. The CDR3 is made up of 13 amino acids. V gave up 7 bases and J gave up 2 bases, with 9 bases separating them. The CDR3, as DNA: TGTGCCAGCAATGAAGAGCGCAATCAGCCCCAGCATTTT. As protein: CASNEERNQPQHF.

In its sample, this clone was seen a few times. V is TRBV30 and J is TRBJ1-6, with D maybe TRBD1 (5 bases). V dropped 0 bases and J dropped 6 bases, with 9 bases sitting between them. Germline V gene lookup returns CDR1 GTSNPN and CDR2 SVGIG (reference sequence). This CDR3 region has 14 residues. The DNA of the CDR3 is TGTGCCTGGAGTGTAGGCAGGGCTAATTCACCCCTCCACTTT. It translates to CAWSVGRANSPLHF.

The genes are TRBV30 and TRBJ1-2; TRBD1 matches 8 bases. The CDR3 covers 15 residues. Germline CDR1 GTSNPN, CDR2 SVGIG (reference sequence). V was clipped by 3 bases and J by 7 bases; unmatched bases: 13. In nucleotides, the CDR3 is TGTGCCTGGAGGGTCGTGGACAGGGAAGGTTCTGGCTACACCTTC. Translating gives CAWRVVDREGSGYTF.

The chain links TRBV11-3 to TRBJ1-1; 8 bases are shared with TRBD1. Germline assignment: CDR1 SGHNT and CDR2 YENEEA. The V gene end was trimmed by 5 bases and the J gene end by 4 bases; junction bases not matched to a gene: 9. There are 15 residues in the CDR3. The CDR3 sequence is CASSPVGTGPTEAFF. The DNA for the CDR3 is TGTGCCAGCAGCCCAGTCGGGACAGGTCCCACTGAAGCTTTCTTT.

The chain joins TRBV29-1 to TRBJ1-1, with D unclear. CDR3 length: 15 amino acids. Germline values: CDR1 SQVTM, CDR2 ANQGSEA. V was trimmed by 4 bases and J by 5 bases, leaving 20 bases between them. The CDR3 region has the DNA TGCAGCGTTGGGAGGGAGGTCCCTTTAGGTACTGAAGCTTTCTTT. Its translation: CSVGREVPLGTEAFF.

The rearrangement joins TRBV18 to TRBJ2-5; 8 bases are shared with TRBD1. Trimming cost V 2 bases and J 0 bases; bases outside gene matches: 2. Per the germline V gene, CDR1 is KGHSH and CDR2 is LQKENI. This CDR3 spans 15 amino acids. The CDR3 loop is CASSPDRGDQETQYF. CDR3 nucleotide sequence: TGTGCCAGCTCACCAGACAGGGGAGACCAAGAGACCCAGTACTTC.

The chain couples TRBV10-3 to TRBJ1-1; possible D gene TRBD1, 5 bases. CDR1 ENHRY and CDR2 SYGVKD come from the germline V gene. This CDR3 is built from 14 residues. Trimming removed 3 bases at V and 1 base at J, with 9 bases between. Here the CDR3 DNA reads TGTGCCATCAGTGACTTGGGGCAGAACACTGAAGCTTTCTTT. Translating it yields CAISDLGQNTEAFF.

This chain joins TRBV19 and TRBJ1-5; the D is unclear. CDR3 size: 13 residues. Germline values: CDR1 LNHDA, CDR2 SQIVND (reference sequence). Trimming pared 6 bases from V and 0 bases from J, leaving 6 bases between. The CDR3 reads CASRSYSNQPQHF. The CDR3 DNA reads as TGTGCCAGTAGGAGCTATAGCAATCAGCCCCAGCATTTT.

In DNA, the CDR3 is TGTGCCAGCAGTCCGCTTCTAGAGAATGAAGCTTTCTTT. Translated: CASSPLLENEAFF. The genes are TRBV28 and TRBJ1-1, with no clear D. The germline gives CDR1 MDHEN, CDR2 SYDVKM. The CDR3 runs 13 residues. Trimming left V 5 bases short and J 7 bases short, with 14 bases between.

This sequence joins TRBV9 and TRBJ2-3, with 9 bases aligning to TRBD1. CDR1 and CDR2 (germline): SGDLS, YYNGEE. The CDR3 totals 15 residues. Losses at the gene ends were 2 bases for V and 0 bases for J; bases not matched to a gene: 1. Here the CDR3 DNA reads TGTGCCAGCAGCGTGGGGACAGGGAGCACAGATACGCAGTATTTT. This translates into CASSVGTGSTDTQYF.